The sequence of this TCR beta chain was determined in a study of OX40 agonist ivuxolimab in advanced cancers. Whole-study context: Three patients had partial responses: one hepatocellular carcinoma, two cutaneous melanoma.

Libraries were prepared by immunoSEQ multiplex PCR; TCRdb keeps only in-frame clonotypes and omits some of them. In the table there are roughly 68,000 clones, 65% to 90% of which are singletons. The V and J ends lost 2 bases and 6 bases respectively, with 22 bases between them. Germline V CDR1 and CDR2: MNHNS, SASEGT. This CDR3 region has 17 residues. V usage is TRBV6-1 and J usage is TRBJ1-2; unclear D gene. Sequenced here: CD4+ or CD8+ T cells sorted from blood, sampled in a trial of the OX40 agonist ivuxolimab. This receptor was obtained from an adult with an advanced solid tumor such as melanoma, head and neck, liver or kidney cancer. CDR3 in DNA: TGTGCCAGCAGTGAATTGGGGATCATCCCATCTGAGGATGGCTACACCTTC. Protein: CASSELGIIPSEDGYTF.